Listed here is a single T cell receptor beta chain. The sample belongs to a study of blood T cell repertoires in COVID-19. The overall study: Whether acute or convalescent, the COVID-19 samples came from the United States, Italy and Spain.

How the authors handled the data: Amplification of reference gene primers was used by the study to estimate nucleated cell counts. TCRdb keeps only in-frame clones here, not all; method: immunoSEQ multiplex PCR. The DNA was the basis for D and trimming; V, J and clone size are from that table. The top ten clones hold under 15% of a sample with roughly 60,000 clones, more than 80% of them seen once. V lost 2 bases, J lost 4 bases, and 6 bases lay in between. This CDR3 is 12 amino acids long. Germline loops: CDR1 MGHDK, CDR2 SYGVNS. Sequencing was carried out using peripheral blood. The rearrangement links TRBV25-1 to TRBJ2-7; D is unresolved. The sequence was collected from a man older than 75 with acute or convalescent COVID-19. CDR3: CASSELPYEQYF. The CDR3 region has the DNA TGTGCCAGCAGTGAACTTCCGTACGAGCAGTACTTC.